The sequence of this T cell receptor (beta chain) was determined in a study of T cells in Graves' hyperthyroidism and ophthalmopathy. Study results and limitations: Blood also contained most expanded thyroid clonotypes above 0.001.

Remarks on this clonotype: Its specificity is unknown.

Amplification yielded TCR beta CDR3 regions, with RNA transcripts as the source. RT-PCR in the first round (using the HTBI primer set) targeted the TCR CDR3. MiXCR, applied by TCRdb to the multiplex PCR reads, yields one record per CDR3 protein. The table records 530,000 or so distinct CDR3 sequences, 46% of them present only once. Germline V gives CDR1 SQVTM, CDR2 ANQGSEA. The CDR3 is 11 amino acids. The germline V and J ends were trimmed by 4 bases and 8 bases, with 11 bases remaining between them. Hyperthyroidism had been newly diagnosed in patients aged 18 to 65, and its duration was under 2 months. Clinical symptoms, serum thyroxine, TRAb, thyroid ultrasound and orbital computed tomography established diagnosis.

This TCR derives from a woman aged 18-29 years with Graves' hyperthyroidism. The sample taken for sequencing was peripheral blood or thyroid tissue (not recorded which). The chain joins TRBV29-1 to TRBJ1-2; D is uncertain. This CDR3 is CSVVTVWGYTF. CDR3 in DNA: TGCAGCGTTGTTACGGTCTGGGGCTACACCTTC.